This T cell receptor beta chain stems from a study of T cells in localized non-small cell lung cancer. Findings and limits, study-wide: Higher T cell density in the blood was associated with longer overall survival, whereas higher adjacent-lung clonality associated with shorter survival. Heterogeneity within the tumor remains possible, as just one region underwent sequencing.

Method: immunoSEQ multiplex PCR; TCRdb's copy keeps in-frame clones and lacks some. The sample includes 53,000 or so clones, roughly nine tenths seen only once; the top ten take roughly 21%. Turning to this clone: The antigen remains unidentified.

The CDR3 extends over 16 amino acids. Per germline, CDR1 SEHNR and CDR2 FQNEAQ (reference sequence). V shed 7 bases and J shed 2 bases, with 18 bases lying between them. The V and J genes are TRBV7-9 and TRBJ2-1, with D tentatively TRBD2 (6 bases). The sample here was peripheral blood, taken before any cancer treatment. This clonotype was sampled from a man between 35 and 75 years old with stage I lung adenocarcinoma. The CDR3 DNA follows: TGTGCCAGCACCCTCCAGGGAGCGGGCGCCTACAATGAGCAGTTCTTC. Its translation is CASTLQGAGAYNEQFF. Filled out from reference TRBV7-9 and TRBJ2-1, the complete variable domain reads DTGVSQNPRHKITKRGQNVTFRCDPISEHNRLYWYRQTLGQGPEFLTYFQNEAQLEKSRLLSDRFSAERPKGSFSTLEIQRTEQGDSAMYLCASTLQGAGAYNEQFFGPGTRLTVL.